Shown below are 25 T cell receptor beta chains from a single sample sequenced in a study of T cells after yellow fever vaccination. TCRdb passed the 5' RACE reads through MiXCR, listing each CDR3 protein once. The data contain a few hundred thousand distinct CDR3 sequences, roughly 7.5% of them singletons. Sequenced material: PBMCs, taken 45 days after the first yellow fever vaccination. These receptors were obtained from a man between 18 and 29 years old who received the YFV17D yellow fever vaccine.

This clonotype was recorded at least ten times. This chain uses TRBV2 with TRBJ2-7; 7 nucleotides line up with TRBD2. The junction had 8 bases not matched to a gene; V was cut back by 9 bases and J by 3 bases. The CDR3 spans 13 residues. Germline V gives CDR1 SNHLY, CDR2 FYNNEI. CDR3 in DNA: TGTGCCAGTTCCCGGGGGGTCCTCTACGAGCAGTACGTC. This sequence encodes CASSRGVLYEQYV.

The V call is TRBV3-1, the J call TRBJ2-7; D gene unclear. The CDR3 is 11 amino acids. From germline, CDR1 is LGHDT and CDR2 YNNKEL (reference sequence). Trimming shortened V by 5 bases and J by 7 bases, and 9 bases separated the two germline ends. CDR3 amino acids: CASSSSMEQYF. The CDR3 nucleotides are TGTGCCAGCAGCTCTTCTATGGAGCAGTACTTC.

The DNA of the CDR3 is TGCGCCAGCAGCCATGACAGGAGCTATGGCTACACCTTC. Translating it yields CASSHDRSYGYTF. The rearrangement joins TRBV4-3 to TRBJ1-2, with D possibly TRBD1 on 6 matching bases. This CDR3 has 13 residues. The V gene's germline CDR1 is LGHNA and CDR2 YSLEER. Trimming shortened V by 3 bases and J by 4 bases, and 9 bases separated the two germline ends.

This clonotype was observed at least ten times. This rearrangement joins TRBV7-6 to TRBJ2-1; TRBD2 aligns across 9 bases. The J segment lost 2 bases and the V segment lost 3 bases, leaving 5 bases of the junction unmatched. CDR3 length: 16 residues. CDR1 SGHVS and CDR2 FNYEAQ come from the germline V gene. CDR3 nucleotide sequence: TGTGCCAGCAGCTTGAGTAGCGGGGGAGCCTACAATGAGCAGTTCTTC. It translates to CASSLSSGGAYNEQFF.

The chain recombines TRBV6-2 or TRBV6-3 with TRBJ2-2; TRBD2 might be the D (6 bases). Deletions cut 2 bases from V and 5 bases from J, with 12 bases between. CDR1 and CDR2 from the germline V gene are MNHEY and SVGEGT. This CDR3 has 15 amino acids. The CDR3 DNA follows: TGTGCCAGCAGTTACGGAGGGACTCGTACCGGGGAGCTGTTTTTT. Protein product: CASSYGGTRTGELFF.

The rearrangement uses TRBV4-1 and TRBJ1-5; possible D gene TRBD1, 5 bases. This CDR3 contains 17 residues. Germline lookup yields CDR1 MGHRA and CDR2 YSYEKL. With 1 base removed from V and 3 bases from J, the gap between germline ends came to 16 bases. The CDR3 reads CASSQVAGGSTNQPQHF. In DNA, the CDR3 is TGCGCCAGCAGCCAAGTCGCTGGGGGGAGTACCAATCAGCCCCAGCATTTT.

This clonotype was detected only a few times. The chain joins TRBV18 to TRBJ2-2, with D maybe TRBD2 (6 bases). CDR3 length: 16 residues. Germline V gene sequence: CDR1 KGHSH, CDR2 LQKENI. The V end lost 3 bases, the J end lost 7 bases, and 18 bases lay between the germline ends. As DNA, the CDR3 is TGTGCCAGCTCACCGGTTGGACACGGGAGTGTCGGGGAGCTGTTTTTT. Translation: CASSPVGHGSVGELFF.

This clonotype was observed a few times. The chain employs TRBV4-3 and TRBJ2-3, with D perhaps matching TRBD1 or TRBD2 (5 bases each). V gave up 0 bases and J gave up 9 bases, with 19 bases separating them. The CDR3 has 16 amino acids. CDR1 and CDR2 from the germline V gene are LGHNA and YSLEER. CDR3 nucleotides: TGCGCCAGCAGCCAAGATTGGTCGGGGACCCCCTTGACGCAGTATTTT. Translated: CASSQDWSGTPLTQYF.

This clonotype was seen a few times. The CDR3 here is CASSQRGEQYV. In nucleotides, the CDR3 is TGTGCCAGCAGCCAAAGGGGGGAGCAGTACGTC. This chain links TRBV3-1 with TRBJ2-7, with TRBD1 as a possible D gene (6 bases). The V end lost 2 bases, the J end lost 7 bases, and 6 bases lay between the germline ends. CDR1 and CDR2 from the germline V gene are LGHDT and YNNKEL (reference sequence). CDR3 length equals 11 residues.

This clonotype has a count of ten or more. V usage is TRBV5-4 and J usage is TRBJ1-4, with TRBD1 identical over 8 bases. The V segment lost 3 bases and the J segment 8 bases; nucleotides outside the gene matches: 6. CDR1 is SGHNT, CDR2 YYREEE, per germline (reference sequence). CDR3 length equals 14 residues. This CDR3 is CASSSTGGGEKLFF. As DNA, the CDR3 is TGTGCCAGCAGCTCCACAGGGGGAGGGGAAAAACTGTTTTTT.

This clonotype was recorded a few times. This sequence joins TRBV4-1 and TRBJ1-3; no reliable D call. V lost 0 bases and J 0 bases, leaving 9 bases between the germline ends. Germline V gene sequence: CDR1 MGHRA, CDR2 YSYEKL. The CDR3 loop spans 16 amino acids. CDR3 coding DNA: TGCGCCAGCAGCCAAGACCAGGCCTTCTCTGGAAACACCATATATTTT. Its translation: CASSQDQAFSGNTIYF.

Notes on this clonotype: A junction end diverges from the germline sequence, so it may reflect a read error. V gene TRBV28 combines with J gene TRBJ2-4, with TRBD1 as a possible D gene (5 bases). This CDR3 region has 19 residues. The germline gives CDR1 MDHEN, CDR2 SYDVKM. The CDR3 bases are TGTGCCAGCAGTTTACCCCTCTTGGGGCATTCAGTAGCCAAAAACATGCAGTACTTC. This sequence encodes CASSLPLLGHSVAKNMQYF.

The chain joins TRBV4-3 to TRBJ2-3, with D possibly called TRBD1 or TRBD2 (6 bases each). Germline V gene lookup returns CDR1 LGHNA and CDR2 YSLEER. CDR3 size: 18 residues. V lost 0 bases, J lost 2 bases, and 18 bases lay in between. DNA of the CDR3: TGCGCCAGCAGCCAAGATCCCAACAGGGACTCCAACACAGATACGCAGTATTTT. This gives the protein CASSQDPNRDSNTDTQYF.

This clonotype was found many times. This chain links TRBV7-2 with TRBJ1-1, with 11 nucleotides matching TRBD1. V trimming: 3 bases; J trimming: 3 bases; junction bases outside the gene matches: 12. Germline CDR1 is SGHTA and CDR2 is FQGNSA. This CDR3 contains 18 residues. CDR3 in DNA: TGTGCCAGCAGCTTGGCCGGGACAGGGGGAATTACGTACACTGAAGCTTTCTTT. Translation: CASSLAGTGGITYTEAFF.

This clonotype has more than one count but fewer than ten. The chain joins TRBV12-3 or TRBV12-4 to TRBJ2-3; a possible D gene is TRBD2 (5 bases). The CDR3 totals 15 residues. V was pared by 5 bases and J by 0 bases, with 12 bases between. CDR3 residues: CASSAAAASTDTQYF. The DNA for the CDR3 is TGTGCCAGCAGTGCAGCGGCAGCCAGCACAGATACGCAGTATTTT.

This clonotype turned up a few times. The chain has TRBV20-1 and TRBJ2-1, with 10 bases aligning to TRBD2. Trimming removed 0 bases from V and 1 base from J; junction bases left unmatched: 12. The CDR3 sequence is 19 residues long. The germline V gene has CDR1 DFQATT and CDR2 SNEGSKA (reference sequence). The CDR3 region has the DNA TGCAGTGCTAGAGATCTAAACCCTAGCGGGGGTTCGTCCTACAATGAGCAGTTCTTC. Its translation: CSARDLNPSGGSSYNEQFF.

A few counts support this clonotype. CDR3 region: CASSLVPSGGAGEQFF. The CDR3 region has the DNA TGTGCCAGCAGCTTAGTCCCTAGCGGGGGGGCCGGTGAGCAGTTCTTC. The V gene is TRBV7-6, the J gene TRBJ2-1, with TRBD2 identical over 12 bases. CDR3 length: 16 residues. Germline CDR1 reads SGHVS; CDR2 reads FNYEAQ. V lost 1 base, J lost 9 bases, and 7 bases stayed unmatched.

CDR3 residues: CASRASGGTSTDTQYF. CDR3 nucleotides: TGTGCCAGCCGCGCTTCCGGGGGAACTAGCACAGATACGCAGTATTTT. The chain joins TRBV12-3 or TRBV12-4 to TRBJ2-3, with D perhaps matching TRBD2 (6 bases). Trimming pared 8 bases from V and 0 bases from J, leaving 18 bases between. The CDR3 is 16 amino acids.

This clonotype was detected only a few times. The rearrangement joins TRBV11-2 to TRBJ2-3; the match to TRBD1 covers 8 bases. Germline lookup yields CDR1 SGHAT and CDR2 FQNNGV. V lost 5 bases and J lost 4; bases outside the gene matches: 8. CDR3 length: 15 residues. The CDR3 DNA reads as TGTGCCAGCAGCAAGACAGGGGATGGGGCAGATACGCAGTATTTT. It specifies CASSKTGDGADTQYF.

V is TRBV30 and J is TRBJ2-7; 9 bases map to TRBD2. Germline loops: CDR1 GTSNPN, CDR2 SVGIG (reference sequence). This CDR3 is built from 13 residues. Trimming removed 6 bases from V and 4 bases from J; junction bases left unmatched: 7. The CDR3 reads CACSGRGGYEQYF. DNA of the CDR3: TGTGCCTGTTCGGGGCGGGGGGGATACGAGCAGTACTTC. The whole variable domain, filled in from reference TRBV30 and TRBJ2-7, reads SQTIHQWPATLVQPVGSPLSLECTVEGTSNPNLYWYRQAAGRGLQLLFYSVGIGQISSEVPQNLSASRPQDRQFILSSKKLLLSDSGFYLCACSGRGGYEQYFGPGTRLTVT.

This clonotype was observed a few times. The rearrangement joins TRBV5-1 to TRBJ2-5; D is unresolved. The CDR3 totals 14 residues. V was shortened by 0 bases and J by 5 bases, with 11 bases between the two germline ends. Germline assignment: CDR1 SGHRS and CDR2 YFSETQ. This CDR3 reads CASSLGHARETQYF. The CDR3, as DNA: TGCGCCAGCAGCTTGGGGCACGCGAGGGAGACCCAGTACTTC.

The chain joins TRBV5-1 to TRBJ1-5; D not resolved. The CDR3 contains 19 residues. The germline V gene has CDR1 SGHRS and CDR2 YFSETQ. The germline V and J ends were trimmed by 3 bases and 6 bases, with 28 bases remaining between them. The CDR3 region is CASSSSSIWVRAGSQPQHF. DNA for the CDR3: TGCGCCAGCAGCTCCTCCAGCATTTGGGTCCGAGCTGGTAGTCAGCCCCAGCATTTT. Looking up the rest from reference TRBV5-1 and TRBJ1-5 gives the full variable domain: KAGVTQTPRYLIKTRGQQVTLSCSPISGHRSVSWYQQTPGQGLQFLFEYFSETQRNKGNFPGRFSGRQFSNSRSEMNVSTLELGDSALYLCASSSSSIWVRAGSQPQHFGDGTRLSIL.

This clonotype was recorded many times. This sequence joins TRBV9 and TRBJ2-1, with D possibly matching TRBD1 (6 bases). CDR1 and CDR2 from the germline V gene are SGDLS and YYNGEE. V lost 2 bases, J lost 8 bases, and 14 bases lay in between. CDR3 size: 14 residues. The CDR3 sequence is CASSVAPQGYEQFF. The CDR3 DNA reads as TGTGCCAGCAGCGTTGCCCCTCAGGGGTATGAGCAGTTCTTC.

At least ten counts were recorded for this clonotype. This rearrangement joins TRBV29-1 to TRBJ2-1, with 9 bases fitting TRBD1. Germline V gene data show CDR1 as SQVTM and CDR2 as ANQGSEA. V lost 7 bases, J lost 6 bases, and 10 bases stayed unmatched. This CDR3 is 14 amino acids long. Here the CDR3 DNA reads TGCAGCGCCAGGAGTGGGACAGGGCCCAATGAGCAGTTCTTC. It codes for CSARSGTGPNEQFF.

The V and J genes are TRBV29-1 and TRBJ1-6; unclear D gene. Germline-derived CDR1 and CDR2 are SQVTM and ANQGSEA. There are 13 residues in the CDR3. V was clipped by 5 bases and J by 6 bases, with 11 bases between them. The DNA for the CDR3 is TGCAGCGTTTCAGAAATGGGTAATTCACCCCTCCACTTT. Translated: CSVSEMGNSPLHF. The variable domain in full, with the rest retrieved from reference TRBV29-1 and TRBJ1-6, is SAVISQKPSRDICQRGTSLTIQCQVDSQVTMMFWYRQQPGQSLTLIATANQGSEATYESGFVIDKFPISRPNLTFSTLTVSNMSPEDSSIYLCSVSEMGNSPLHFGNGTRLTVT.